This record concerns one T cell receptor beta chain sequence. This sample was included in a study of blood T cell repertoires in COVID-19. The CDR3 covers 18 residues. Between the trimmed V and J ends, which lost 3 bases and 2 bases, there was a span of 20 bases. The protocol was immunoSEQ multiplex PCR, while the TCRdb copy is restricted to in-frame clones and leaves out a portion. Of about 170,000 clones listed, roughly 90% are singletons. The source is a woman aged 18-29 years who had recovered from COVID-19. The specimen sequenced was PBMCs or T cells enriched from blood (not recorded which). This chain connects TRBV23-1 to TRBJ1-3; the D gene is possibly TRBD1 (6 bases). TRBV23-1 is an open reading frame, and its role is uncertain. The CDR3: CASSHPGPGRGTGNTIYF. CDR3 DNA: TGCGCCAGCAGTCACCCCGGACCGGGAAGGGGGACTGGAAACACCATATATTTT.